A single sample is the source of the 9 T cell receptor beta chains below, sequenced in a study of Graves' ophthalmopathy and Graves' hyperthyroidism. Amplification targeted the TCR beta CDR3 regions, with RNA transcripts as the source material. A first-round RT-PCR used HTBI primers, followed by a second-round multiplex PCR. MiXCR, applied by TCRdb to the multiplex PCR reads, yields one record per CDR3 protein. The table has around 400,000 distinct CDR3 sequences, around a fifth seen once. The sample was peripheral blood. The receptors originated from a woman younger than 35 with stable Graves' hyperthyroidism.

This clonotype was counted at least ten times. A read error may explain this, as a much larger clone is one base away. The V and J genes are TRBV20-1 and TRBJ2-7; 13 nucleotides match TRBD2. Germline assignment: CDR1 DFQATT and CDR2 SNEGSKA (reference sequence). The CDR3 sequence is 14 residues long. CDR3 sequence (DNA): TGCGGTGTCCCTGGACTAGCGGGAGTCCGCGAGCAGTACTTC. The encoded protein is CGVPGLAGVREQYF.

This clonotype was seen ten or more times. This sequence joins TRBV12-3 or TRBV12-4 and TRBJ1-1; D is perhaps TRBD1 (5 bases). CDR3 length: 12 amino acids. V dropped 4 bases and J dropped 4 bases, with 7 bases sitting between them. The CDR3 DNA reads TGTGCCAGCAGTTGGGGGATCACTGAAGCTTTCTTT. This encodes CASSWGITEAFF.

This clonotype was recorded a few times. The rearrangement uses TRBV12-3 or TRBV12-4 and TRBJ1-2; a weak D match, TRBD1 (6 bases). This CDR3 comprises 12 residues. V was shortened by 3 bases and J by 8 bases, with 10 bases between the two germline ends. This chain's CDR3 is CASSFHREGYTF. DNA of the CDR3: TGTGCCAGCAGTTTTCACAGGGAAGGCTACACCTTC.

Only a few counts were recorded for this clonotype. The rearrangement uses TRBV7-3 and TRBJ2-5; 10 nucleotides align to TRBD2. Germline V gene lookup returns CDR1 SGHTA and CDR2 FQGTGA. With 3 bases clipped from V and 5 bases from J, the junction kept 6 bases outside the gene matches. This CDR3 has 15 amino acids. The CDR3 sequence is CASSFQRGGGETQYF. DNA of the CDR3: TGTGCCAGCAGCTTCCAGCGGGGGGGCGGCGAGACCCAGTACTTC.

This clonotype was seen repeatedly, ten times or more. The chain is built from TRBV15 and TRBJ1-1, with TRBD1 as a possible D gene (6 bases). Trimming stripped 4 bases from V and 3 bases from J, with 12 bases between. Germline V gives CDR1 LNHNV, CDR2 YYDKDF (reference sequence). This CDR3 has 14 amino acids. CDR3 loop: CATSNRELHTEAFF. The CDR3 DNA reads as TGTGCCACCAGCAACAGGGAACTGCACACTGAAGCTTTCTTT.

This clonotype was recorded many times. CDR3 sequence: CAISESEGRARYEQYF. As DNA, the CDR3 is TGTGCCATCAGTGAGTCGGAGGGACGGGCCCGCTACGAGCAGTACTTC. The chain carries TRBV10-3 and TRBJ2-7, with D perhaps TRBD2 (6 bases). The CDR3 covers 16 residues. Germline assignment: CDR1 ENHRY and CDR2 SYGVKD. The germline V and J ends were trimmed by 0 bases and 3 bases, with 15 bases remaining between them.

This clonotype has ten or more counts. The V and J genes are TRBV5-1 and TRBJ1-1; no reliable D call. The CDR3 sequence is 13 residues long. Germline values: CDR1 SGHRS, CDR2 YFSETQ. The germline V and J ends were trimmed by 1 base and 0 bases, with 4 bases remaining between them. The chain's CDR3 is CASSLQMNTEAFF. The CDR3 region has the DNA TGCGCCAGCAGCTTGCAAATGAACACTGAAGCTTTCTTT. Filled out from reference TRBV5-1 and TRBJ1-1, the complete variable domain reads KAGVTQTPRYLIKTRGQQVTLSCSPISGHRSVSWYQQTPGQGLQFLFEYFSETQRNKGNFPGRFSGRQFSNSRSEMNVSTLELGDSALYLCASSLQMNTEAFFGQGTRLTVV.

This clonotype came up many times. This chain connects TRBV12-3 or TRBV12-4 to TRBJ1-2; TRBD1 might be the D (5 bases). There are 14 residues in the CDR3. V lost 6 bases, J lost 2 bases, and 13 bases lay in between. CDR3 sequence reads: CASSPGTLNYGYTF. The CDR3 nucleotides are TGTGCCAGCAGCCCAGGGACCCTCAACTATGGCTACACCTTC.

V usage is TRBV2 and J usage is TRBJ2-5; 9 bases fit TRBD2. V was clipped by 7 bases and J by 4 bases; unmatched bases: 10. CDR1 and CDR2 (germline): SNHLY, FYNNEI. This CDR3 comprises 15 residues. For the CDR3, the DNA is TGTGCCAGCACTGTGAGGCGGGGGGGCCGAGAGACCCAGTACTTC. Its protein is CASTVRRGGRETQYF.